A single sample is the source of the 21 T cell receptor beta chains below, sequenced in a study of blood T cell repertoires in COVID-19. Repertoires were generated with immunoSEQ multiplex PCR, while TCRdb's copy carries only in-frame clones and drops some. This sample has over 75,000 clones, with 70% to 85% found just once. The sequencing sample was made of peripheral blood. The source of these receptors is a woman between 45 and 60 years old with acute or convalescent COVID-19.

V usage is TRBV7-8 and J usage is TRBJ2-3; 10 bases agree with TRBD2. CDR3 length: 18 residues. CDR1 is SGHVS, CDR2 FQNEAQ, per germline. Trimming at V came to 3 bases and at J to 0 bases, leaving 9 bases not matched to a gene. The CDR3: CASSFWLAGDTSTDTQYF. The CDR3 DNA reads TGTGCCAGCAGCTTCTGGCTAGCGGGAGATACTAGCACAGATACGCAGTATTTT.

This chain links TRBV7-2 with TRBJ2-7, with 15 bases fitting TRBD2. There are 18 residues in the CDR3. Germline CDR1 reads SGHTA; CDR2 reads FQGNSA. The trim removed 2 bases at V and 6 bases at J, leaving 11 bases unmatched. In DNA form, the CDR3 reads TGTGCCAGCAGCTTATGGACTAGCGGGGGGGCAGGGGGCCTCGAGCAGTACTTC. This encodes CASSLWTSGGAGGLEQYF.

V usage is TRBV19 and J usage is TRBJ1-2; 10 bases match TRBD1. Germline V gene sequence: CDR1 LNHDA, CDR2 SQIVND (reference sequence). The CDR3 covers 16 residues. The V and J ends lost 7 bases and 4 bases, in that order; junction bases with no gene match: 12. CDR3: CASTHGSGQGIYGYTF. The CDR3 DNA reads as TGTGCCAGTACCCATGGGTCGGGACAGGGGATCTATGGCTACACCTTC. The full variable domain, with the rest looked up from reference TRBV19 and TRBJ1-2, is DGGITQSPKYLFRKEGQNVTLSCEQNLNHDAMYWYRQDPGQGLRLIYYSQIVNDFQKGDIAEGYSVSREKKESFPLTVTSAQKNPTAFYLCASTHGSGQGIYGYTFGSGTRLTVV.

A single count supports this clone. This chain links TRBV7-8 with TRBJ2-3; 8 bases agree with TRBD2. This CDR3 contains 17 residues. Looked up from germline, CDR1 is SGHVS and CDR2 is FQNEAQ. After removal of 2 bases from V and 5 bases from J, the junction contained 12 bases not matched to a gene. In DNA form, the CDR3 reads TGTGCCAGCAGCTTAATATCGTTGGGGGCGGGAGGAGATACGCAGTATTTT. Its protein product is CASSLISLGAGGDTQYF.

The chain links TRBV7-2 to TRBJ1-2; 8 bases fit TRBD1. V trimming: 3 bases; J trimming: 7 bases; junction bases outside the gene matches: 4. CDR3 length: 13 residues. Germline assignment: CDR1 SGHTA and CDR2 FQGNSA. The CDR3: CASSFQGAGGYTF. The CDR3 nucleotides are TGTGCCAGCAGCTTCCAGGGGGCTGGTGGCTACACCTTC.

There are a few counts of this clone. The genes are TRBV6-1 and TRBJ1-2; no definite D call. Germline V lookup: CDR1 MNHNS, CDR2 SASEGT. Trimming shortened V by 3 bases and J by 1 base, and 12 bases separated the two germline ends. The CDR3 covers 15 residues. CDR3 residues: CASSEFVSVNYGYTF. In DNA, the CDR3 is TGTGCCAGCAGTGAGTTTGTCTCCGTTAACTATGGCTACACCTTC.

V gene TRBV5-1 combines with J gene TRBJ2-5; 7 nucleotides agree with TRBD2. The CDR3 totals 13 residues. V was pared by 4 bases and J by 4 bases, with 4 bases of the junction left unmatched. Germline V gene data show CDR1 as SGHRS and CDR2 as YFSETQ. The CDR3 here is CASSTGLRETQYF. As DNA, the CDR3 is TGCGCCAGCAGCACGGGACTACGAGAGACCCAGTACTTC.

The chain links TRBV12-3 or TRBV12-4 to TRBJ1-5; unclear D gene. The germline V and J ends were trimmed by 6 bases and 9 bases, with 12 bases remaining between them. This CDR3 is built from 12 residues. Here the CDR3 reads CASSISAGPQHF. The CDR3 nucleotides are TGTGCCAGCAGCATCTCCGCGGGGCCCCAGCATTTT.

The chain has TRBV5-1 and TRBJ1-5; D unclear. Germline CDR1 is SGHRS and CDR2 is YFSETQ. V lost 0 bases, J lost 2 bases, and 3 bases lay in between. The CDR3 is 13 amino acids. CDR3 region: CASSLAGNQPQHF. CDR3 sequence (DNA): TGCGCCAGCAGCTTGGCCGGCAATCAGCCCCAGCATTTT.

The genes are TRBV28 and TRBJ2-5; D is perhaps TRBD1 (5 bases). The CDR3 length is 15 residues. Trimming pared 2 bases from V and 2 bases from J, leaving 12 bases between. Germline CDR1 and CDR2: MDHEN and SYDVKM. CDR3 sequence reads: CASSLGSAGQETQYF. As DNA, the CDR3 is TGTGCCAGCAGTTTAGGGTCGGCAGGGCAAGAGACCCAGTACTTC.

The rearrangement uses TRBV18 and TRBJ1-6; 8 nucleotides align to TRBD1. Looked up from germline, CDR1 is KGHSH and CDR2 is LQKENI. CDR3 size: 15 residues. J was trimmed by 5 bases and V by 2 bases; bases with no gene match: 2. The DNA for the CDR3 is TGTGCCAGCTCACCAACGGGACAGGATAATTCACCCCTCCACTTT. It specifies CASSPTGQDNSPLHF.

The chain recombines TRBV5-1 with TRBJ1-2; 7 nucleotides match TRBD1. From germline, CDR1 is SGHRS and CDR2 YFSETQ. Trimming cost V 0 bases and J 8 bases; bases outside gene matches: 4. This CDR3 is built from 13 residues. CDR3 amino acids: CASSLEGAQGYTF. CDR3 coding DNA: TGCGCCAGCAGCTTGGAGGGGGCTCAAGGCTACACCTTC.

The table lists this clone with a count of one. The chain joins TRBV29-1 to TRBJ1-5; 8 nucleotides match TRBD1. Trimming took 4 bases from V and 3 from J; bases not matched to a gene: 2. Germline V CDR1 and CDR2: SQVTM, ANQGSEA. CDR3 length equals 13 residues. CDR3 protein: CSVADRVNQPQHF. CDR3 DNA: TGCAGCGTTGCGGACAGGGTCAATCAGCCCCAGCATTTT. The whole variable domain, remainder taken from reference TRBV29-1 and TRBJ1-5, is SAVISQKPSRDICQRGTSLTIQCQVDSQVTMMFWYRQQPGQSLTLIATANQGSEATYESGFVIDKFPISRPNLTFSTLTVSNMSPEDSSIYLCSVADRVNQPQHFGDGTRLSIL.

This chain links TRBV4-2 with TRBJ2-7; 8 positions match TRBD2. CDR1 and CDR2 (germline): LGHNA, YNFKEQ. The junction had 8 bases not matched to a gene; V was cut back by 2 bases and J by 2 bases. This CDR3 spans 16 amino acids. CDR3 nucleotide sequence: TGTGCCAGCAGCCAACCCTCGGGACTAGGAGCCTACGAGCAGTACTTC. This codes for CASSQPSGLGAYEQYF.

The V gene is TRBV6-5, the J gene TRBJ1-2, with 7 nucleotides matching TRBD1. The CDR3 extends over 13 amino acids. V lost 4 bases to trimming and J lost 8 bases; unmatched junction nucleotides: 7. CDR1 MNHEY and CDR2 SVGAGI come from the germline V gene. The CDR3 here is CASSSRTGAGYTF. The CDR3 DNA reads as TGTGCCAGCAGTTCTCGGACAGGAGCGGGCTACACCTTC.

This chain uses TRBV7-2 with TRBJ1-6; D is unclear. The CDR3 sequence is 16 residues long. The V end was cut by 1 base, the J end by 7 bases, with 14 bases between. Germline V lookup: CDR1 SGHTA, CDR2 FQGNSA. CDR3 in amino acids: CASSLVGKEPNSPLHF. The CDR3 coding sequence is TGTGCCAGCAGCTTAGTCGGGAAGGAGCCGAATTCACCCCTCCACTTT.

This chain connects TRBV6-4 to TRBJ2-2; the D gene is possibly TRBD2 (6 bases). Germline V gene data show CDR1 as MRHNA and CDR2 as SNTAGT. This CDR3 is 11 amino acids long. The CDR3 here is CWTTNTGELFF. The CDR3 nucleotides read TGTTGGACTACCAACACCGGGGAGCTGTTTTTT.

The chain links TRBV4-1 to TRBJ1-2, with 7 bases matching TRBD1. Germline V gene sequence: CDR1 MGHRA, CDR2 YSYEKL. V lost 3 bases to trimming and J lost 7 bases; unmatched junction nucleotides: 11. This CDR3 comprises 15 residues. Written as DNA, the CDR3 is TGCGCCAGCAGCCAGCTACAGAAGGGGGCGGGTGGCTACACCTTC. This gives the protein CASSQLQKGAGGYTF.

The V and J genes are TRBV15 and TRBJ2-7, with 10 bases matching TRBD1. Germline V gives CDR1 LNHNV, CDR2 YYDKDF (reference sequence). J lost 3 bases, V lost 0 bases, and 5 bases had no gene match. This CDR3 spans 16 amino acids. CDR3 coding DNA: TGTGCCACCAGCAGAGATCCAGGGGACAGGGGCTACGAGCAGTACTTC. As protein: CATSRDPGDRGYEQYF.

J is TRBJ1-3 and V is TRBV11-2; no definite D call. The CDR3 has 15 amino acids. V was trimmed by 5 bases and J by 2 bases, leaving 13 bases between them. CDR1 is SGHAT, CDR2 FQNNGV, per germline. This CDR3 is CASSPQLPPGNTIYF. The CDR3 DNA reads TGTGCCAGCAGCCCTCAGTTGCCCCCTGGAAACACCATATATTTT.

The chain links TRBV6-5 to TRBJ1-6, with D tentatively TRBD1 (5 bases). Trimming cost V 8 bases and J 7 bases, with 12 bases left between them. The CDR3 is made up of 13 amino acids. Per the germline V gene, CDR1 is MNHEY and CDR2 is SVGAGI. The CDR3 here is CASLRVANSPLHF. CDR3 DNA: TGTGCCAGCCTCAGGGTCGCGAATTCACCCCTCCACTTT.